The entry below gives a single TCR beta chain sequence along with its context. The antigen is unknown. The data originate from a study of neurological immune-mediated disorders. Sorted libraries used 1 million CD4+ or CD8+ T cells. From the 5' RACE reads, TCRdb called clonotypes with MiXCR, one entry per CDR3 protein. Among about 21,000 distinct CDR3 sequences listed, roughly 17% were seen once. V dropped 8 bases and J dropped 3 bases, with 6 bases sitting between them. In germline, CDR1 is MDHEN, CDR2 SYDVKM. The CDR3 has 11 amino acids. Study results and caveats: Expansion of TCR clones was greatest in HTLV-1-associated myelopathy and smallest in multiple sclerosis, where it fell below that of healthy controls. Expanded clones shared no identical CDR3 amino acid sequences across subjects, which suggested private TCR-beta repertoires in all groups.

The clonotype was recovered from a woman between 18 and 30 years old with multiple sclerosis. Material for sequencing was CD8+ T cells from blood. The V and J genes are TRBV28 and TRBJ2-3; D may be TRBD2 (6 bases). CDR3 amino acids: CASGGTDTQYF. Written as DNA, the CDR3 is TGTGCCAGCGGGGGGACAGATACGCAGTATTTT.